This T cell receptor (beta chain) stems from a study of blood T cell repertoires in COVID-19. The overall study: Sites across the United States, Italy and Spain contributed samples from acute and convalescent COVID-19. PBMCs, B-cell-depleted T cells, or T cells were the source of the cDNA or gDNA that made up the material.

V lost 5 bases and J lost 4, with 20 bases in between. There are 16 residues in the CDR3. The V gene's germline CDR1 is SGHAT and CDR2 FQNNGV. In the authors' methods: Scientists estimated how many nucleated cells there were by amplifying reference gene primers. Method: immunoSEQ multiplex PCR; TCRdb's copy keeps in-frame clones and lacks some. V, J and clone size derive from that table, while D and trimming were established from the DNA sequence. The repertoire holds approximately 54,000 clones, with around 84% as singletons. The genes are TRBV11-2 and TRBJ2-5, with D possibly TRBD1 on 5 matching bases. Sequencing was performed on peripheral blood. This sequence originates from an elderly man with active COVID-19. The CDR3 is CASSGQAQSRGETQYF. CDR3 sequence (DNA): TGTGCCAGCAGCGGGCAGGCACAAAGTAGGGGAGAGACCCAGTACTTC.